This TCR beta chain is drawn from a study of liver allograft versus peripheral blood T cells. Overall study: The authors compared T cell receptor repertoires in transplanted livers with those in the peripheral blood of recipients.

General study results and limits: Peripheral blood repertoires reportedly differed from the T cell receptor repertoires found inside liver allografts.

TCRdb ran MiXCR on the reads and lists one entry per CDR3 protein. This sample yields 15,000 to 20,000 distinct CDR3 sequences, of which roughly a fifth are seen a single time; roughly 12% belongs to the top ten. Germline-derived CDR1 and CDR2 are SGHTA and FQGNSA. The CDR3 extends over 17 amino acids. Deletions cut 2 bases from V and 0 bases from J, with 13 bases between. This clonotype was observed many times. Its cognate antigen is unknown. The receptor was isolated from a human patient who had a liver transplant. Among the T cells, some may be from the graft donor. The V call is TRBV7-2, the J call TRBJ1-4; D is unclear. This CDR3 reads CASSLSRTLATNEKLFF. In DNA form, the CDR3 reads TGTGCCAGCAGCTTATCGCGCACACTTGCAACTAATGAAAAACTGTTTTTT.